This is a list of T cell receptor beta chains from one sample in a study of OX40 agonist ivuxolimab in advanced cancers. The assay was immunoSEQ multiplex PCR, and TCRdb's table has in-frame clones only and misses some. There are about 120,000 clones in the sample; 93% occur only once, and less than 0.2% lies in the top ten. The source was CD4+ or CD8+ T cells sorted from blood, collected in a trial of the OX40 agonist ivuxolimab. Receptors were obtained from an adult with an advanced solid tumor such as melanoma, head and neck, liver or kidney cancer. Both conserved end residues are part of each CDR3. Each record gives: V gene, D gene, clone size, J gene, CDR3 protein, CDR3 DNA. D genes are given only for firm matches. Only part of the rows carry a size: once, few, many, or a class if the clone is expanded.

TRBV2,TRBD1,.,TRBJ2-7,CAGGGTGAYEQYF,TGTGCCGGAGGAGGGACAGGCGCCTACGAGCAGTACTTC
TRBV18,.,.,TRBJ1-2,CASSLDSNYGYTF,TGTGCCAGCTCGCTAGACAGTAACTATGGCTACACCTTC
TRBV6-5,TRBD1,.,TRBJ1-2,CASGYRGRGYTF,TGTGCCAGCGGCTACAGGGGGCGAGGCTACACCTTC
TRBV7-8,.,.,TRBJ1-5,CASSLIGGNQPQHF,TGTGCCAGCAGCCTAATAGGCGGCAATCAGCCCCAGCATTTT
TRBV30,.,.,TRBJ2-7,CAWSVDRSYEQYF,TGTGCCTGGAGTGTAGATAGATCCTACGAGCAGTACTTC
TRBV6-1,.,.,TRBJ1-4,CASNPGNEKLFF,TGTGCCAGCAATCCGGGAAATGAAAAACTGTTTTTT
TRBV18,.,.,TRBJ2-5,CASSPPWERGQETQYF,TGTGCCAGCTCACCACCATGGGAACGAGGCCAAGAGACCCAGTACTTC
TRBV6-1,.,once,TRBJ1-1,CASSLGQMNTEAFF,TGTGCCAGCAGTCTAGGGCAGATGAACACTGAAGCTTTCTTT
TRBV7-3,TRBD2,.,TRBJ2-5,CASSPKGGETSGSSQETQYF,TGTGCCAGCAGCCCCAAGGGGGGGGAGACTAGCGGGAGTAGCCAAGAGACCCAGTACTTC
TRBV28,.,.,TRBJ2-7,CASSPGGRAPVEQYF,TGTGCCAGCAGTCCCGGCGGGCGAGCCCCGGTGGAGCAGTACTTC
TRBV7-8,TRBD2,once,TRBJ2-5,CASSFGGGFQETQYF,TGTGCCAGCAGCTTCGGCGGGGGTTTCCAAGAGACCCAGTACTTC
TRBV15,.,.,TRBJ2-3,CATSRVSVRGDTQYF,TGTGCCACCAGCAGAGTTTCGGTCCGGGGAGATACGCAGTATTTT
TRBV7-9,.,.,TRBJ2-5,CASTPDGGGAQYF,TGTGCCAGCACCCCGGACGGAGGGGGGGCCCAGTACTTC
TRBV18,TRBD2,.,TRBJ2-5,CASSHDTSGGARGTQYF,TGTGCCAGCTCACATGATACTAGCGGGGGGGCCCGCGGGACCCAGTACTTC
TRBV7-2,.,.,TRBJ2-3,CASSSSLPRRDTQYF,TGTGCCAGCAGCTCCTCGCTCCCCCGGCGGGATACGCAGTATTTT
TRBV27,TRBD2,.,TRBJ2-1,CASSLSGLPNNEQFF,TGTGCCAGCAGTTTATCGGGACTACCCAACAATGAGCAGTTCTTC
TRBV11-2,.,.,TRBJ2-2,CASSPTRNTGELFF,TGTGCCAGCAGCCCCACGCGGAATACCGGGGAGCTGTTTTTT
TRBV5-6,.,once,TRBJ2-3,CASSLVSTDTQYF,TGTGCCAGCAGCTTAGTGAGCACAGATACGCAGTATTTT
TRBV10-3,.,.,TRBJ2-2,CAISSGVGTGELFF,TGTGCCATCAGTTCCGGGGTCGGCACCGGGGAGCTGTTTTTT
TRBV4-1,.,.,TRBJ1-3,CASSQDSGLGNTIYF,TGCGCCAGCAGCCAAGATTCAGGGCTTGGAAACACCATATATTTT
TRBV6-6,.,.,TRBJ2-7,CASKRAYEQYF,TGTGCCAGCAAAAGGGCCTACGAGCAGTACTTC
TRBV14,.,.,TRBJ2-1,CASRFSHRPSDEQFF,TGTGCCAGCAGGTTCTCCCACCGCCCAAGCGATGAGCAGTTCTTC
TRBV18,TRBD1,.,TRBJ2-5,CASSNTPGTGVETQYF,TGTGCCAGCTCGAATACCCCCGGCACAGGGGTAGAGACCCAGTACTTC
TRBV21-1,.,.,TRBJ1-6,CASGGQGINSPLHF,TGTGCCAGCGGAGGACAGGGGATTAATTCACCCCTCCACTTT
TRBV5-1,.,.,TRBJ1-2,CASTPGANYGYTF,TGCGCCAGCACCCCGGGGGCCAACTATGGCTACACCTTC
TRBV6-5,.,.,TRBJ2-7,CASSYGGTPGGEQYF,TGTGCCAGCAGTTACGGCGGGACACCCGGGGGGGAGCAGTACTTC
TRBV28,.,.,TRBJ2-7,CASSLIPLGGSYEQYF,TGTGCCAGCAGTCTAATTCCCCTCGGGGGAAGCTACGAGCAGTACTTC
TRBV7-2,.,once,TRBJ2-7,CASATGLAYEQYF,TGTGCCAGCGCCACGGGGCTAGCCTACGAGCAGTACTTC
TRBV19,TRBD2,.,TRBJ2-3,CASRLGGGSTDTQYF,TGTGCCAGTAGACTTGGCGGGGGGAGCACAGATACGCAGTATTTT
TRBV7-7,.,.,TRBJ2-5,CASSLRRGGETQYF,TGTGCCAGCAGCTTAAGGAGAGGAGGGGAGACCCAGTACTTC
TRBV6-1,.,.,TRBJ2-5,CASSEKETQYF,TGTGCCAGCAGTGAAAAAGAGACCCAGTACTTC
TRBV27,.,.,TRBJ2-5,CASSLSARNFLGGTQYF,TGTGCCAGCAGTTTATCGGCCAGGAATTTCTTGGGGGGGACCCAGTACTTC
TRBV14,.,.,TRBJ2-5,CASSPLGVTQYF,TGTGCCAGCAGCCCCCTGGGCGTGACCCAGTACTTC
TRBV2,.,.,TRBJ2-1,CASSVGTPGGNEQFF,TGTGCCAGCAGTGTTGGGACACCGGGGGGTAATGAGCAGTTCTTC
TRBV7-2,TRBD1,.,TRBJ1-1,CASGPRQGYNTEAFF,TGTGCCAGCGGCCCGCGACAGGGGTATAACACTGAAGCTTTCTTT
TRBV19,.,.,TRBJ2-3,CASTNQEFASTDTQYF,TGTGCCAGTACCAATCAGGAGTTCGCTAGCACAGATACGCAGTATTTT
TRBV4-2,.,.,TRBJ1-2,CASSQPEQVYGYTF,TGTGCCAGCAGCCAACCCGAGCAGGTCTATGGCTACACCTTC
TRBV12-2,.,.,TRBJ1-2,CASRLALTGPYGYTF,TGTGCAAGTCGCTTAGCGCTAACAGGGCCATATGGCTACACCTTC
TRBV5-6,.,.,TRBJ2-1,CASSLVGPSEQFF,TGTGCCAGCAGCTTGGTAGGTCCTTCTGAGCAGTTCTTC
TRBV18,.,.,TRBJ2-2,CASSPLNTGELFF,TGTGCCAGCTCACCACTGAACACCGGGGAGCTGTTTTTT
TRBV29-1,TRBD1,.,TRBJ2-6,CSVPHSTGKASGANVLTF,TGCAGCGTTCCGCACTCGACAGGGAAGGCCTCTGGGGCCAACGTCCTGACTTTC
TRBV19,.,.,TRBJ1-4,CASKGATNEKLFF,TGTGCCAGTAAGGGCGCAACTAATGAAAAACTGTTTTTT
TRBV19,TRBD2,.,TRBJ2-3,CASSIWTSGGASDTQYF,TGTGCCAGTAGTATTTGGACTAGCGGGGGGGCTTCAGATACGCAGTATTTT
TRBV19,.,.,TRBJ1-1,CASSIGAQTEAFF,TGTGCCAGTAGTATAGGTGCCCAAACCGAAGCTTTCTTT